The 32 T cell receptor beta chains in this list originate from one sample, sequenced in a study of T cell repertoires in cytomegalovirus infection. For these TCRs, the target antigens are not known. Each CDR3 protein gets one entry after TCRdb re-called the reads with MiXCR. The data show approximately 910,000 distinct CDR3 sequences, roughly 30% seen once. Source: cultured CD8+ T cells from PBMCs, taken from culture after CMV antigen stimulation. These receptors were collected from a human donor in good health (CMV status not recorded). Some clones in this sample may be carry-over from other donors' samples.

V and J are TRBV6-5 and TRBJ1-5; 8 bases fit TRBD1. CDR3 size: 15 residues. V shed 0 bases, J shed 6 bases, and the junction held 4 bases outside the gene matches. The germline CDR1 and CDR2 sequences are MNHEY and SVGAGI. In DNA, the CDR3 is TGTGCCAGCAGTTACTCGAGGACAGGGCTTCAGCCCCAGCATTTT. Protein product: CASSYSRTGLQPQHF.

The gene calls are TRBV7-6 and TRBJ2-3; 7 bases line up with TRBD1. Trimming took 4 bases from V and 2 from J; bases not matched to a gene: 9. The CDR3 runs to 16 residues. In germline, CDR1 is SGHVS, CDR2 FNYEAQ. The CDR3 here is CASSSAGTAYTDTQYF. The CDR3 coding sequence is TGTGCCAGCAGCTCCGCCGGGACAGCTTACACAGATACGCAGTATTTT.

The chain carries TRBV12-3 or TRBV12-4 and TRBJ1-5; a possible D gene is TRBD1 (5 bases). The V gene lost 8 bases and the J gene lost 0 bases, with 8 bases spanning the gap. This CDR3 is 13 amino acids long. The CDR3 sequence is CASCGTSNQPQHF. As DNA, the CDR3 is TGTGCCAGCTGTGGGACTAGCAATCAGCCCCAGCATTTT.

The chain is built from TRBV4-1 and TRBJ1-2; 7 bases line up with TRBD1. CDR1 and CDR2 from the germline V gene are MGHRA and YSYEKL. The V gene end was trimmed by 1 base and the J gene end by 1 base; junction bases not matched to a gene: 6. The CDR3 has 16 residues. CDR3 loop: CASSQAQGVDNYGYTF. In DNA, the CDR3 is TGCGCCAGCAGCCAAGCTCAGGGGGTGGATAACTATGGCTACACCTTC.

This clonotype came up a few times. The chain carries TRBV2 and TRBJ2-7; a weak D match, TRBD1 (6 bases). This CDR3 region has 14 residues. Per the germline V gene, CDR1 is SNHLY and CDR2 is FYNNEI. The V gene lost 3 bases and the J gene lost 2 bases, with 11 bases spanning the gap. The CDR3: CASSDMGATYEQYF. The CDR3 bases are TGTGCCAGCAGTGATATGGGGGCGACCTACGAGCAGTACTTC.

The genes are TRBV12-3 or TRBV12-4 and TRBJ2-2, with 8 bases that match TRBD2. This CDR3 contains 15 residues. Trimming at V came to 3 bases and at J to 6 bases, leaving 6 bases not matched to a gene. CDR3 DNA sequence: TGTGCCAGCAGTTTGAGCGGGGGCAGGGCCGGGGAGCTGTTTTTT. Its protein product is CASSLSGGRAGELFF.

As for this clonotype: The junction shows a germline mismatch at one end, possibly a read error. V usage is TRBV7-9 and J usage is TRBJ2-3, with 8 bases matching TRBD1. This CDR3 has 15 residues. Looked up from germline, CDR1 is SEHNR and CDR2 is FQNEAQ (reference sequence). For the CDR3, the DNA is TGTGCCAGCAGCCTCGGACAGGGTTCAGCAGATACGCTGTATTTT. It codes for CASSLGQGSADTLYF.

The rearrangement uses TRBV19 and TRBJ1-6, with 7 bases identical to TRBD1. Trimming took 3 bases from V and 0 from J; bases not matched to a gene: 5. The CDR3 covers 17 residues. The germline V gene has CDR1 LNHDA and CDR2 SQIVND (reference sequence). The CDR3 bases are TGTGCCAGTAGTATTTGGGACAGCCTCTCCTATAATTCACCCCTCCACTTT. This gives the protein CASSIWDSLSYNSPLHF. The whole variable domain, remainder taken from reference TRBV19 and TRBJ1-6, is DGGITQSPKYLFRKEGQNVTLSCEQNLNHDAMYWYRQDPGQGLRLIYYSQIVNDFQKGDIAEGYSVSREKKESFPLTVTSAQKNPTAFYLCASSIWDSLSYNSPLHFGNGTRLTVT.

The CDR3 spells CASSMGVYGENTEAFF. For the CDR3, the DNA is TGTGCCAGTAGTATGGGGGTGTATGGGGAGAACACTGAAGCTTTCTTT. The chain uses TRBV19 and TRBJ1-1; a possible D gene is TRBD1 (5 bases). The germline gives CDR1 LNHDA, CDR2 SQIVND (reference sequence). V lost 3 bases and J 1 base, leaving 15 bases between the germline ends. The CDR3 consists of 16 residues.

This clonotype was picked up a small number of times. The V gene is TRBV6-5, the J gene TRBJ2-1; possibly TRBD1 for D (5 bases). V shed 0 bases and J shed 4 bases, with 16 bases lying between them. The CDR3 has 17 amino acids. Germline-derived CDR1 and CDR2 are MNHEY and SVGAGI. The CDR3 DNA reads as TGTGCCAGCAGTTACTCGATTGCCCTGCCAGGGTACAATGAGCAGTTCTTC. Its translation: CASSYSIALPGYNEQFF.

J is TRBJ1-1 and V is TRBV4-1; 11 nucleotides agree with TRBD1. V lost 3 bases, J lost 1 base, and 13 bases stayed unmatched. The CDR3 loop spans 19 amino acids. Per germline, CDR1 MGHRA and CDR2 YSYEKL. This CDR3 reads CASSQDPGQGAIQNTEAFF. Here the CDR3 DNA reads TGCGCCAGCAGCCAGGATCCCGGACAGGGGGCTATCCAGAACACTGAAGCTTTCTTT.

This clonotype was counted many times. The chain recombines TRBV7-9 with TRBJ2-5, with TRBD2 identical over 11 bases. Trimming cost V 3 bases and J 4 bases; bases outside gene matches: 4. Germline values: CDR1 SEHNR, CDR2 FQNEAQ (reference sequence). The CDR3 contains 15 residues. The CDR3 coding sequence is TGTGCCAGCAGCTTCACTAGCGGGGGTATAGAGACCCAGTACTTC. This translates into CASSFTSGGIETQYF.

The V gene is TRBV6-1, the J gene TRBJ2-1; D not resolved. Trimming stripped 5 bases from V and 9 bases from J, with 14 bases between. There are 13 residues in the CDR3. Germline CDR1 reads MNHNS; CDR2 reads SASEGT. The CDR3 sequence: CASSSLVGVEQFF. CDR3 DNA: TGTGCCAGCAGTAGCCTGGTGGGTGTTGAGCAGTTCTTC.

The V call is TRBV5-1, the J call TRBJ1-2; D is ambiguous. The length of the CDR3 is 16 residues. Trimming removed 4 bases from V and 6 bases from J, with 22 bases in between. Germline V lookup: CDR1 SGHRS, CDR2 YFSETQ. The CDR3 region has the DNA TGCGCCAGCAGCCCGCCCGCGTCGGGTCTTTTGGATGGCTACACCTTC. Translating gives CASSPPASGLLDGYTF.

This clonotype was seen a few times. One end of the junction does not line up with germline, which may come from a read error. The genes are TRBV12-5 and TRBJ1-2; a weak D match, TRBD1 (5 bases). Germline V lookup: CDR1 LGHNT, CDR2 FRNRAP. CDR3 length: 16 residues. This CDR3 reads CASGFLPGNSNDGYTF. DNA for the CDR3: TGTGCTAGTGGTTTCCTCCCAGGGAATAGTAACGATGGCTACACCTTC.

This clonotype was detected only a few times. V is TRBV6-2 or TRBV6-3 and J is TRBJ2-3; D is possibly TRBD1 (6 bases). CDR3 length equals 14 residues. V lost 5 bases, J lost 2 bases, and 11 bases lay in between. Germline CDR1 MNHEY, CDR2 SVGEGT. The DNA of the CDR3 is TGTGCCAGCAGTCCGGACAGACTCACAGATACGCAGTATTTT. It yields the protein CASSPDRLTDTQYF.

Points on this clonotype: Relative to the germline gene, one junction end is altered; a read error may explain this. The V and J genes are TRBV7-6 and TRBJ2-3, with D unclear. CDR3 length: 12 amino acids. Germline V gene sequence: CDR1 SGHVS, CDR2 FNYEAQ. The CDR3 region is CVSSLVGYAQYF. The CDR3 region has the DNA TGTGTCAGCAGCTTAGTCGGGTATGCGCAGTATTTT. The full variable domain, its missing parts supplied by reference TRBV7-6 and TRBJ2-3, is GAGVSQSPRYKVTKRGQDVALRCDPISGHVSLYWYRQALGQGPEFLTYFNYEAQQDKSGLPNDRFSAERPEGSISTLTIQRTEQRDSAMYRCVSSLVGYAQYFGPGTRLTVL.

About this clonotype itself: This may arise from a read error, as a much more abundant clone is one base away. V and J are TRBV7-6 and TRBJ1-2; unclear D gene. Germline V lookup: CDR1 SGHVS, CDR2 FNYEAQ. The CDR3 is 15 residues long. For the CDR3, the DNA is TGTGTCAGCAGCTCCGACCCTCCCTGGATCTATGGCTACACCTTC. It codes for CVSSSDPPWIYGYTF.

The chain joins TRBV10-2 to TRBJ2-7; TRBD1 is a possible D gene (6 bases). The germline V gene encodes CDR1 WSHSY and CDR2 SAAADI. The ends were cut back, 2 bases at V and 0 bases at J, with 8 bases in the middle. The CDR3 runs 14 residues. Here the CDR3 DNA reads TGCGCCAGCAGTGAGGGGGGCCACTCCTACGAGCAGTACTTC. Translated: CASSEGGHSYEQYF.

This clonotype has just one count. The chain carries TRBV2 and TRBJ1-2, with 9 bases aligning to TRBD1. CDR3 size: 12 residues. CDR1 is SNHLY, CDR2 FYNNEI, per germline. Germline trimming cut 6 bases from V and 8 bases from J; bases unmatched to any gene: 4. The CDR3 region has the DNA TGTGCCAGCAGACGGACAGGGGAAGGCTACACCTTC. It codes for CASRRTGEGYTF.

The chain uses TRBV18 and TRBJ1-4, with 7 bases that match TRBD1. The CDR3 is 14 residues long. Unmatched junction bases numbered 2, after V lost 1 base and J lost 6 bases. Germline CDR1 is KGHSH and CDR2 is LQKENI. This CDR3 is CASSPRQGDEKLFF. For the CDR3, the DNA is TGTGCCAGCTCACCACGGCAGGGGGATGAAAAACTGTTTTTT. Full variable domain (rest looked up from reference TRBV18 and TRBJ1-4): NAGVMQNPRHLVRRRGQEARLRCSPMKGHSHVYWYRQLPEEGLKFMVYLQKENIIDESGMPKERFSAEFPKEGPSILRIQQVVRGDSAAYFCASSPRQGDEKLFFGSGTQLSVL.

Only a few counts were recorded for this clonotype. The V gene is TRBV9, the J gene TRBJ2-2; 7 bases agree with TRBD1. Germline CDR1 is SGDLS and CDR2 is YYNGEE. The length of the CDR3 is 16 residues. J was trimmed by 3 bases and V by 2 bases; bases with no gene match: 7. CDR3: CASSVYRGWDTGELFF. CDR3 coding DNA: TGTGCCAGCAGCGTTTACAGGGGATGGGACACCGGGGAGCTGTTTTTT. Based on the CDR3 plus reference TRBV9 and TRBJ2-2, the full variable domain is DSGVTQTPKHLITATGQRVTLRCSPRSGDLSVYWYQQSLDQGLQFLIQYYNGEERAKGNILERFSAQQFPDLHSELNLSSLELGDSALYFCASSVYRGWDTGELFFGEGSRLTVL.

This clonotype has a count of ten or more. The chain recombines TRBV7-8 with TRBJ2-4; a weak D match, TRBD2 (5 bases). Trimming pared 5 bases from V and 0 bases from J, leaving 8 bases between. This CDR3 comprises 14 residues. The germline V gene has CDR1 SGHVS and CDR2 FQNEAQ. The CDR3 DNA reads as TGTGCCAGCAGCCCGGCGGGAGCCAAAAACATTCAGTACTTC. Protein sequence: CASSPAGAKNIQYF. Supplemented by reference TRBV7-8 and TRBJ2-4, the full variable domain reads GAGVSQSPRYKVAKRGQDVALRCDPISGHVSLFWYQQALGQGPEFLTYFQNEAQLDKSGLPSDRFFAERPEGSVSTLKIQRTQQEDSAVYLCASSPAGAKNIQYFGAGTRLSVL.

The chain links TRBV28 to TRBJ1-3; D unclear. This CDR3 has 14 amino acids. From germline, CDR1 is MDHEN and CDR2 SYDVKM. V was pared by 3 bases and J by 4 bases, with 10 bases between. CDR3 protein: CASSFAGTGNTIYF. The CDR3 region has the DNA TGTGCCAGCAGTTTCGCAGGTACAGGAAACACCATATATTTT.

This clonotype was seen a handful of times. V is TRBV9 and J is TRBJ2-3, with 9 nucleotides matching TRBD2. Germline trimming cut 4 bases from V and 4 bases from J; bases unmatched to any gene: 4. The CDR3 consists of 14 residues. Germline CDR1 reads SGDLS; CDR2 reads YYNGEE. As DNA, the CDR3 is TGTGCCAGCAGCAGCGGGGGGCGCGCAGATACGCAGTATTTT. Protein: CASSSGGRADTQYF.

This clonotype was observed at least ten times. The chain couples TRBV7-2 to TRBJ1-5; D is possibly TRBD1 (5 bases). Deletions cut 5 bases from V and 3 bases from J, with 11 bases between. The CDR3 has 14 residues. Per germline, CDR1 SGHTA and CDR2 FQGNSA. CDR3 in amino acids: CASSPGRNNQPQHF. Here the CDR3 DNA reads TGTGCCAGCAGCCCGGGACGGAACAATCAGCCCCAGCATTTT.

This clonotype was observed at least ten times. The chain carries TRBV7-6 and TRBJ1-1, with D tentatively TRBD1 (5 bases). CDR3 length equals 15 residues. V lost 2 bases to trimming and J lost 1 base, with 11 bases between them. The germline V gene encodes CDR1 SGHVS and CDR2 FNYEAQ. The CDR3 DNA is TGTGCCAGCAGCTTATTACAGGCGTGGAACACTGAAGCTTTCTTT. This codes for CASSLLQAWNTEAFF.

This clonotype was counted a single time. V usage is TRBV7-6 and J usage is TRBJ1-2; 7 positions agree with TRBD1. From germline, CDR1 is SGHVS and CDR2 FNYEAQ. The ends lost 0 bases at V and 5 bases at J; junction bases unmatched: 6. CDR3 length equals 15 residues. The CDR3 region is CASSLAALGQYGYTF. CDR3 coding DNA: TGTGCCAGCAGCTTAGCCGCACTGGGACAGTATGGCTACACCTTC.

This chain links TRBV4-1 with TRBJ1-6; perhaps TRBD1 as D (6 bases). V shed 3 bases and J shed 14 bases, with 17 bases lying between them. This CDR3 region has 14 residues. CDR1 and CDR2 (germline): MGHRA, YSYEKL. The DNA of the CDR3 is TGCGCCAGCAGCCACCGGGACAACCCCGATTCCCTCCACTTT. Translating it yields CASSHRDNPDSLHF.

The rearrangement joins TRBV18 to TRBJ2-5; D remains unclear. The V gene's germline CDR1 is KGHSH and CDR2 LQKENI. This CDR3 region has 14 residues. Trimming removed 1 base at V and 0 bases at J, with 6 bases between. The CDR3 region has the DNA TGTGCCAGCTCACCACGTCAGAACCAAGAGACCCAGTACTTC. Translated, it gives CASSPRQNQETQYF.

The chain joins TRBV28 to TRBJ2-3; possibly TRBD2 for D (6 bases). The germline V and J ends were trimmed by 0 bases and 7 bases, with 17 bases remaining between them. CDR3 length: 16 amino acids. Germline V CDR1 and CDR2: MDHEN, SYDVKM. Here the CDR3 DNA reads TGTGCCAGCAGTTTATGGGAGGGGCCCGCCAGGTATACGCAGTATTTT. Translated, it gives CASSLWEGPARYTQYF. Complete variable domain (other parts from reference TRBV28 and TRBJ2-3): DVKVTQSSRYLVKRTGEKVFLECVQDMDHENMFWYRQDPGLGLRLIYFSYDVKMKEKGDIPEGYSVSREKKERFSLILESASTNQTSMYLCASSLWEGPARYTQYFGPGTRLTVL.

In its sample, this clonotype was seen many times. The CDR3 region has the DNA TGTGCCAGCAGCCCCTGGACTAGCGGGGTACGGGGTTATACGCAGTATTTT. Protein: CASSPWTSGVRGYTQYF. This chain links TRBV7-2 with TRBJ2-3, with TRBD2 matching over 12 bases. The germline V gene has CDR1 SGHTA and CDR2 FQGNSA. The V gene end was trimmed by 5 bases and the J gene end by 7 bases; junction bases not matched to a gene: 13. The CDR3 extends over 17 amino acids.